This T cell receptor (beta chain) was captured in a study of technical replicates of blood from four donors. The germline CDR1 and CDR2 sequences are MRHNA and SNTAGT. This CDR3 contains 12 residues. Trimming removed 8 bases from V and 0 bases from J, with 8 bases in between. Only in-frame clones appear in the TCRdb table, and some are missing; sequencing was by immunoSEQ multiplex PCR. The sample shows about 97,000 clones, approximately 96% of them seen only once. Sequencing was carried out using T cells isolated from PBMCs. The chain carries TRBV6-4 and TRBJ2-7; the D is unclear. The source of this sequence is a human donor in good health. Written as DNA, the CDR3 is TGTGCCAGCCGGAGTCGCTCCTACGAGCAGTACTTC. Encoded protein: CASRSRSYEQYF.